Included here is one T cell receptor (beta chain) sequence, with context. As yet, its antigen is unknown. At collection, donors were nominally healthy, but unrecorded immune exposures were probable. This entry is derived from a study of cytomegalovirus exposure and HLA in healthy donors. Study-level findings and limits: Later analysis identified several of the most significant clusters that appeared linked to common viral pathogens. Many donors shared some public TCRs, even though most TCR sequences were rare. According to the study, approximately 150 TCR beta chains were cytomegalovirus-associated.

A multiplex PCR was run with 60 Vbeta primers and 13 Jbeta primers. Sequencing used immunoSEQ multiplex PCR; TCRdb keeps in-frame clones, though not all of them. The sample yields approximately 260,000 clones, approximately 91% seen once. The sequenced sample was PBMCs. The clonotype was recovered from a girl aged 2 to 9 in good health and CMV-seronegative.

The CDR3 reads CASGAGQGNTGELFF. CDR3 sequence (DNA): TGTGCCAGCGGTGCGGGACAGGGAAACACCGGGGAGCTGTTTTTT. This sequence joins TRBV6-5 and TRBJ2-2; 9 bases are a match to TRBD1. J was trimmed by 2 bases and V by 8 bases; bases with no gene match: 6. In germline, CDR1 is MNHEY, CDR2 SVGAGI. The CDR3 contains 15 residues.